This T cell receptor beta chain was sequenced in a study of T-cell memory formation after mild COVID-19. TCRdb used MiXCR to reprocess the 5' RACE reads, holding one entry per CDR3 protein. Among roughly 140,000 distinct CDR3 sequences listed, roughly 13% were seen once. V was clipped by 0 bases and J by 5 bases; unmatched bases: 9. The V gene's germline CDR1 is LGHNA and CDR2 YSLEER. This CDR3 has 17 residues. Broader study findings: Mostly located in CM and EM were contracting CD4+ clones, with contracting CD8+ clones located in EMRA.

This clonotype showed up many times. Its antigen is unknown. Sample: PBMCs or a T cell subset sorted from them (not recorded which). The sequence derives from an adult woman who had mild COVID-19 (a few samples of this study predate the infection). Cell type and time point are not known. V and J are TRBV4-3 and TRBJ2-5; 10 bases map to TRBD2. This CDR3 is CASSQEHLLAGHETQYF. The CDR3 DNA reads TGCGCCAGCAGCCAAGAGCATTTACTAGCGGGACATGAGACCCAGTACTTC.